This T cell receptor (beta chain) was profiled in a study of shared clonotypes between healthy human individuals. Samples underwent the assay at deep level. Original methodology: Junction-only sequences without quality scores were provided by ImmunoSEQ, so filtering was different. The method was immunoSEQ multiplex PCR; TCRdb's version includes in-frame clones alone and lacks a portion of them. The V and J calls and the clone size are those of that table, but D and trimming were determined from the DNA. The sample holds over a million clones, around 97% seen once. From germline, CDR1 is LNHDA and CDR2 SQIVND (reference sequence). V trimming: 4 bases; J trimming: 1 base; junction bases outside the gene matches: 14. The CDR3 totals 19 residues.

The sample was naive CD4+ T cells sorted from blood. Indicated subset: CD45RA+ positively selected. This TCR came from a man under 40 in good health. J is TRBJ1-1 and V is TRBV19; 11 nucleotides align to TRBD1. The CDR3 is CASSTALSGTGGTNTEAFF. As DNA, the CDR3 is TGTGCCAGTAGTACGGCGCTTTCCGGGACAGGGGGAACGAACACTGAAGCTTTCTTT.